A single sample gave rise to the 13 T cell receptor beta chains below, sequenced in a study of OX40 agonist ivuxolimab in advanced cancers. Method: immunoSEQ multiplex PCR; TCRdb's copy keeps in-frame clones and lacks some. The sample consists of fewer than 140,000 clones, 90% of them appearing once. Here the sequenced sample was CD4+ or CD8+ T cells sorted from blood, taken in a trial of the OX40 agonist ivuxolimab. The receptors originated from an adult with an advanced solid tumor such as melanoma, head and neck, liver or kidney cancer.

V and J are TRBV28 and TRBJ1-6, with a possible D match to TRBD1 (5 bases). This CDR3 comprises 13 residues. Trimming pared 6 bases from V and 14 bases from J, leaving 17 bases between. Per the germline V gene, CDR1 is MDHEN and CDR2 is SYDVKM. For the CDR3, the DNA is TGTGCCAGCAGCGGGCCGAGAGGGGAATCCCTCCACTTT. Translating it yields CASSGPRGESLHF.

This chain joins TRBV7-9 and TRBJ1-2; D gene unclear. Trimming left V 2 bases short and J 3 bases short, with 7 bases between. The length of the CDR3 is 13 residues. Germline assignment: CDR1 SEHNR and CDR2 FQNEAQ (reference sequence). The CDR3 DNA is TGTGCCAGCAGCTTACTGGGAGACTATGGCTACACCTTC. It codes for CASSLLGDYGYTF. Based on the CDR3 plus reference TRBV7-9 and TRBJ1-2, the full variable domain is DTGVSQNPRHKITKRGQNVTFRCDPISEHNRLYWYRQTLGQGPEFLTYFQNEAQLEKSRLLSDRFSAERPKGSFSTLEIQRTEQGDSAMYLCASSLLGDYGYTFGSGTRLTVV.

This clone occurred once. V is TRBV7-2 and J is TRBJ1-5; D is possibly TRBD1 (6 bases). The germline V gene has CDR1 SGHTA and CDR2 FQGNSA. V dropped 5 bases and J dropped 3 bases, with 11 bases sitting between them. The CDR3 spans 14 residues. The CDR3 bases are TGTGCCAGCAGCCAGGACAGACCCAATCAGCCCCAGCATTTT. This translates into CASSQDRPNQPQHF. Full variable domain (rest looked up from reference TRBV7-2 and TRBJ1-5): GAGVSQSPSNKVTEKGKDVELRCDPISGHTALYWYRQSLGQGLEFLIYFQGNSAPDKSGLPSDRFSAERTGGSVSTLTIQRTQQEDSAVYLCASSQDRPNQPQHFGDGTRLSIL.

J is TRBJ1-2 and V is TRBV7-2; no reliable D call. Per the germline V gene, CDR1 is SGHTA and CDR2 is FQGNSA. This CDR3 is built from 16 residues. V was cut by 5 bases and J by 8 bases, with 24 bases left in between. This chain's CDR3 is CASSPNQPGTDMGYTF. CDR3 in DNA: TGTGCCAGCAGCCCAAATCAACCAGGCACCGATATGGGCTACACCTTC.

With regard to this clone: Other DNA variants within this sample encode the same CDR3. This sequence joins TRBV18 and TRBJ1-4; perhaps TRBD1 as D (5 bases). CDR1 and CDR2 from the germline V gene are KGHSH and LQKENI. The CDR3 runs 13 residues. Trimming stripped 5 bases from V and 5 bases from J, with 9 bases between. CDR3 nucleotides: TGTGCCAGCTCAAGGGGACGGAATGAAAAACTGTTTTTT. This sequence encodes CASSRGRNEKLFF. The full variable domain, completed using reference TRBV18 and TRBJ1-4, is NAGVMQNPRHLVRRRGQEARLRCSPMKGHSHVYWYRQLPEEGLKFMVYLQKENIIDESGMPKERFSAEFPKEGPSILRIQQVVRGDSAAYFCASSRGRNEKLFFGSGTQLSVL.

This clone was seen a single time. The CDR3 DNA reads as TGTGCCACACAAGGCCAAGATTTATACACCATATATTTT. Amino acids: CATQGQDLYTIYF. V gene TRBV28 combines with J gene TRBJ1-3, with unresolved D. The length of the CDR3 is 13 residues. Germline V gives CDR1 MDHEN, CDR2 SYDVKM. V gave up 10 bases and J gave up 8 bases, with 18 bases separating them.

Many counts were recorded for this clone. No conserved phenylalanine or tryptophan is present at the end of the CDR3, so a read error is the likely explanation. It is unclear where the CDR3 begins or ends on the DNA, so no DNA is shown, and the CDR3 is as TCRdb lists it. The V call is TRBV20-1, the J call TRBJ1-2. Germline CDR1 DFQATT, CDR2 SNEGSKA (reference sequence). The CDR3 adds up to 11 amino acids, both ends counted. This CDR3 is CSARDQGLLYS.

J is TRBJ1-6 and V is TRBV4-1; D is possibly TRBD1 (5 bases). V was cut by 0 bases and J by 12 bases, with 15 bases left in between. CDR3 size: 15 residues. The germline CDR1 and CDR2 sequences are MGHRA and YSYEKL. CDR3 sequence (DNA): TGCGCCAGCAGCCAAGAGGGGACTGTGGCTATACCCCTCCACTTT. It codes for CASSQEGTVAIPLHF.

V usage is TRBV7-2 and J usage is TRBJ2-2; the D is unclear. The CDR3 has 15 amino acids. Germline V gene data show CDR1 as SGHTA and CDR2 as FQGNSA. V was clipped by 2 bases and J by 2 bases, with 9 bases between them. CDR3 amino acids: CASSLNADNTGELFF. The DNA for the CDR3 is TGTGCCAGCAGCTTAAACGCAGATAACACCGGGGAGCTGTTTTTT.

This chain's CDR3 is CASSAQGQSPLHF. The DNA of the CDR3 is TGTGCCAGCAGTGCCCAGGGTCAATCACCCCTCCACTTT. The chain joins TRBV25-1 to TRBJ1-6, with TRBD1 as a possible D gene (5 bases). Germline CDR1 is MGHDK and CDR2 is SYGVNS. The CDR3 loop spans 13 amino acids. With 4 bases removed from V and 10 bases from J, the gap between germline ends came to 11 bases.

The genes are TRBV7-9 and TRBJ2-7, with D tentatively TRBD1 (5 bases). The CDR3 runs 14 residues. Trimming removed 5 bases at V and 0 bases at J, with 11 bases between. Germline values: CDR1 SEHNR, CDR2 FQNEAQ (reference sequence). Here the CDR3 DNA reads TGTGCCAGCAGCGTTCAGGGAAACTCCTACGAGCAGTACTTC. Translated: CASSVQGNSYEQYF.

This sequence joins TRBV5-1 and TRBJ2-4, with 14 bases that match TRBD2. CDR3 length equals 16 residues. The J segment lost 7 bases and the V segment lost 3 bases, leaving 6 bases of the junction unmatched. Germline values: CDR1 SGHRS, CDR2 YFSETQ. The CDR3 DNA is TGCGCCAGCAGCTCCCGACTAGCGGGGGGGAGGAACATTCAGTACTTC. It translates to CASSSRLAGGRNIQYF.

The J gene is TRBJ2-5, the V gene TRBV25-1; D is ambiguous. Looked up from germline, CDR1 is MGHDK and CDR2 is SYGVNS. CDR3 size: 11 residues. V was cut by 4 bases and J by 5 bases, with 5 bases left in between. CDR3 in amino acids: CASSVTETQYF. DNA of the CDR3: TGTGCCAGCAGTGTAACTGAGACCCAGTACTTC.